The 24 T cell receptor beta chains given below trace back to one sample, sequenced in a study of T cell repertoires in cytomegalovirus infection. TCRdb processed the reads anew with MiXCR; each CDR3 protein has one entry. Among around 260,000 distinct CDR3 sequences listed, under 30% were seen once. Sequenced: PBMCs. All receptors derive from a human donor in good health (CMV status not recorded). Some clones in this sample may be carry-over from other donors' samples.

This clonotype occurred a few times. The chain combines TRBV28 with TRBJ2-5; TRBD2 aligns across 7 bases. With V trimmed by 2 bases and J by 5 bases, 5 bases remained unmatched. The germline V gene encodes CDR1 MDHEN and CDR2 SYDVKM. The CDR3 spans 14 residues. The chain's CDR3 is CASSLAGELETQYF. CDR3 sequence (DNA): TGTGCCAGCAGTTTAGCGGGGGAATTGGAGACCCAGTACTTC.

The CDR3 DNA reads TGTGCCAGCAGTTCCCAGCTAGCGGGCCTTTACAATGAGCAGTTCTTC. Translated: CASSSQLAGLYNEQFF. The chain carries TRBV28 and TRBJ2-1; 8 positions agree with TRBD2. Germline CDR1 and CDR2: MDHEN and SYDVKM. V shed 4 bases, J shed 4 bases, and the junction held 9 bases outside the gene matches. The CDR3 is made up of 16 amino acids.

Remarks on this clonotype: One end of the junction does not line up with germline, which may come from a read error. As DNA, the CDR3 is TGTGCCAGCAGCCAAATGGGTGGGAGCACGGATACGCAGTATTTT. This sequence encodes CASSQMGGSTDTQYF. The gene calls are TRBV7-4 and TRBJ2-3, with TRBD2 as a possible D gene (5 bases). The CDR3 sequence is 15 residues long. Germline V CDR1 and CDR2: SGHVT, SQSDAQ.

CDR3 in DNA: TGTGCCAGCAGCTTAATGGGGAGGGTGGAGCAGCCCCAGCATTTT. Protein: CASSLMGRVEQPQHF. The chain has TRBV7-2 and TRBJ1-5; D not resolved. Germline V CDR1 and CDR2: SGHTA, FQGNSA. The CDR3 spans 15 residues. V was clipped by 2 bases and J by 7 bases, with 15 bases between them.

The table lists this clonotype with many counts. This chain joins TRBV7-2 and TRBJ2-4, with 8 bases aligning to TRBD1. This CDR3 region has 14 residues. CDR1 is SGHTA, CDR2 FQGNSA, per germline. With 4 bases clipped from V and 8 bases from J, the junction kept 7 bases outside the gene matches. The CDR3 DNA reads TGTGCCAGCAGCTACCAGGGGGCGCTGGACATTCAGTACTTC. Encoded protein: CASSYQGALDIQYF.

This clonotype occurred a few times. J is TRBJ1-3 and V is TRBV7-9; D gene uncertain. This CDR3 has 13 amino acids. Trimming left V 11 bases short and J 3 bases short, with 14 bases between. Germline-derived CDR1 and CDR2 are SEHNR and FQNEAQ (reference sequence). CDR3 protein: CAATERGGNTIYF. CDR3 in DNA: TGTGCCGCCACGGAACGTGGTGGAAACACCATATATTTT.

Worth noting for this clonotype: Just one base apart from a much larger clone, this may be a read error. This chain links TRBV7-2 with TRBJ2-3; D is unclear. Trimming cost V 8 bases and J 4 bases, with 10 bases left between them. The CDR3 length is 12 residues. CDR1 is SGHTA and CDR2 is FQGNSA in the germline V gene. CDR3 protein: CASGPASDTQYF. The CDR3 DNA reads TGTGCCAGCGGCCCAGCCTCAGATACGCAGTATTTT.

This clonotype was seen at least ten times. The genes are TRBV6-1 and TRBJ1-6; D is unresolved. Trimming removed 7 bases from V and 3 bases from J, with 19 bases in between. This CDR3 is 17 amino acids long. Per the germline V gene, CDR1 is MNHNS and CDR2 is SASEGT. The CDR3 region has the DNA TGTGCCAGCACCTGGGAGAGGAGGGTTAACTATAATTCACCCCTCCACTTT. Its protein product is CASTWERRVNYNSPLHF.

This clonotype has at least ten counts. The chain couples TRBV6-5 to TRBJ2-2; TRBD1 might be the D (6 bases). V was cut by 4 bases and J by 4 bases, with 16 bases left in between. CDR3 length: 16 residues. Germline CDR1 MNHEY, CDR2 SVGAGI. CDR3 sequence reads: CASSFWQGQGTGELFF. CDR3 bases: TGTGCCAGCAGTTTCTGGCAGGGGCAGGGCACCGGGGAGCTGTTTTTT.

The J gene is TRBJ1-5, the V gene TRBV7-9, with TRBD1 as a possible D gene (5 bases). Between the trimmed V and J ends, which lost 1 base and 4 bases, there was a span of 8 bases. This CDR3 is built from 14 residues. Germline V gene lookup returns CDR1 SEHNR and CDR2 FQNEAQ (reference sequence). The CDR3 here is CASSLEGFNQPQHF. The CDR3 region has the DNA TGTGCCAGCAGCTTAGAGGGGTTTAATCAGCCCCAGCATTTT.

This rearrangement joins TRBV11-2 to TRBJ2-7, with 11 bases matching TRBD1. In germline, CDR1 is SGHAT, CDR2 FQNNGV. With V trimmed by 2 bases and J by 2 bases, 5 bases remained unmatched. CDR3 length: 16 residues. CDR3 in amino acids: CASSLLLDRGPYEQYF. CDR3 DNA sequence: TGTGCCAGCAGCTTACTCCTGGACAGGGGGCCCTACGAGCAGTACTTC. Supplemented by reference TRBV11-2 and TRBJ2-7, the full variable domain reads EAGVAQSPRYKIIEKRQSVAFWCNPISGHATLYWYQQILGQGPKLLIQFQNNGVVDDSQLPKDRFSAERLKGVDSTLKIQPAKLEDSAVYLCASSLLLDRGPYEQYFGPGTRLTVT.

This clonotype turned up a few times. The V gene is TRBV20-1, the J gene TRBJ1-5, with D possibly matching TRBD1 (5 bases). V gave up 3 bases and J gave up 0 bases, with 24 bases separating them. CDR3 length: 19 amino acids. Germline V gene sequence: CDR1 DFQATT, CDR2 SNEGSKA (reference sequence). CDR3 residues: CSAREIGEMGDPSNQPQHF. The CDR3 DNA reads as TGCAGTGCTAGGGAGATTGGGGAGATGGGGGATCCTAGCAATCAGCCCCAGCATTTT.

This clonotype was found many times. The rearrangement joins TRBV7-9 to TRBJ2-1, with TRBD2 as a possible D gene (5 bases). This CDR3 has 15 amino acids. Trimming cost V 6 bases and J 5 bases, with 17 bases left between them. The V gene's germline CDR1 is SEHNR and CDR2 FQNEAQ (reference sequence). The CDR3 bases are TGTGCCAGCAGGACCGAGGCTAGCTCTAACAATGAGCAGTTCTTC. This translates into CASRTEASSNNEQFF.

V and J are TRBV6-1 and TRBJ2-3, with 10 bases lining up with TRBD2. After removal of 6 bases from V and 10 bases from J, the junction contained 10 bases not matched to a gene. The CDR3 is made up of 14 amino acids. Germline CDR1 is MNHNS and CDR2 is SASEGT. DNA for the CDR3: TGTGCCAGCAGAACAGCGGGAGGGGACGTTGCGCAGTATTTT. Protein: CASRTAGGDVAQYF.

The chain uses TRBV29-1 and TRBJ2-7; the match to TRBD1 covers 8 bases. V lost 4 bases and J lost 5; bases outside the gene matches: 16. CDR3 length: 16 amino acids. CDR1 is SQVTM and CDR2 is ANQGSEA in the germline V gene. The CDR3 is CSVGFPDREWTDEQYF. The CDR3 DNA reads as TGCAGCGTTGGCTTCCCGGACAGGGAGTGGACTGACGAGCAGTACTTC.

This chain joins TRBV28 and TRBJ2-7, with D unclear. Trimming took off 4 bases at V and 0 bases at J, with 10 bases between the two ends. The CDR3 has 14 residues. Germline loops: CDR1 MDHEN, CDR2 SYDVKM. The CDR3 DNA is TGTGCCAGCAGTTCCATCCCTACCTCCTACGAGCAGTACTTC. It translates to CASSSIPTSYEQYF. Complete variable domain (other parts from reference TRBV28 and TRBJ2-7): DVKVTQSSRYLVKRTGEKVFLECVQDMDHENMFWYRQDPGLGLRLIYFSYDVKMKEKGDIPEGYSVSREKKERFSLILESASTNQTSMYLCASSSIPTSYEQYFGPGTRLTVT.

This clonotype occurred a few times. This sequence joins TRBV20-1 and TRBJ1-5; no definite D call. Trimming removed 0 bases at V and 7 bases at J, with 10 bases between. The CDR3 loop spans 13 amino acids. Germline V CDR1 and CDR2: DFQATT, SNEGSKA (reference sequence). The CDR3 DNA follows: TGCAGTGCTAGAGAGTCGACCATCCAGCCCCAGCATTTT. This encodes CSARESTIQPQHF.

This clonotype has more than one count but fewer than ten. This chain joins TRBV29-1 and TRBJ2-1, with D tentatively TRBD1 (5 bases). The germline V gene encodes CDR1 SQVTM and CDR2 ANQGSEA. V lost 5 bases, J lost 7 bases, and 15 bases lay in between. The CDR3 has 13 residues. Here the CDR3 reads CSVLGRIENEQFF. The DNA of the CDR3 is TGCAGCGTTTTGGGGCGGATAGAAAATGAGCAGTTCTTC.

About this clonotype: A much larger clone lies a single base off, so this may be a read error. This sequence joins TRBV7-3 and TRBJ2-3; the D call may be TRBD1 or TRBD2 (5 bases each). The germline V gene encodes CDR1 SGHTA and CDR2 FQGTGA. Between the trimmed V and J ends, which lost 5 bases and 7 bases, there was a span of 13 bases. This CDR3 comprises 13 residues. The CDR3 DNA is TGTGCCAGCAGCCCCCCGCCGGGGCATACGCAGTATTTT. This gives the protein CASSPPPGHTQYF.

The rearrangement links TRBV7-2 to TRBJ2-1; no firm D call. The CDR3 is 13 amino acids. Germline V lookup: CDR1 SGHTA, CDR2 FQGNSA. Trimming pared 7 bases from V and 0 bases from J, leaving 7 bases between. In DNA form, the CDR3 reads TGTGCCAGCACCCCAATCTCCTACAATGAGCAGTTCTTC. Encoded protein: CASTPISYNEQFF.

This clonotype came up many times. This chain links TRBV7-8 with TRBJ2-2; D gene ambiguous. CDR1 is SGHVS, CDR2 FQNEAQ, per germline. Trimming cost V 2 bases and J 4 bases, with 8 bases left between them. This CDR3 region has 14 residues. CDR3 nucleotides: TGTGCCAGCAGCTTAATGGGAATCACCGGGGAGCTGTTTTTT. As protein: CASSLMGITGELFF.

The chain employs TRBV24-1 and TRBJ2-1; D call uncertain. This CDR3 is 14 amino acids long. From germline, CDR1 is KGHDR and CDR2 SFDVKD. The V gene lost 3 bases and the J gene lost 8 bases, with 13 bases spanning the gap. The chain's CDR3 is CATSDPDASYEQFF. The CDR3 nucleotides read TGTGCCACCAGTGATCCGGATGCTTCCTATGAGCAGTTCTTC.

The chain employs TRBV11-2 and TRBJ2-1, with 8 bases aligning to TRBD2. V lost 4 bases and J lost 8; bases outside the gene matches: 4. CDR3 length: 13 residues. From germline, CDR1 is SGHAT and CDR2 FQNNGV. The CDR3 here is CASSWGLGYEQFF. CDR3 DNA: TGTGCCAGCAGCTGGGGACTAGGGTATGAGCAGTTCTTC.

The chain joins TRBV6-5 to TRBJ1-5; D not certain. The CDR3 contains 13 residues. With 2 bases removed from V and 3 bases from J, the gap between germline ends came to 5 bases. Per the germline V gene, CDR1 is MNHEY and CDR2 is SVGAGI. The CDR3 protein is CASSYDYNQPQHF. The CDR3 DNA follows: TGTGCCAGCAGTTACGACTACAATCAGCCCCAGCATTTT.